This T cell receptor (beta chain) was obtained from a study of T cell clonotyping in hematopoietic cell transplantation. Points from the study as a whole: Cells were unsorted, so CD4 and CD8 contributions were not separated. Pathologically expanded recipient clonotypes increased progressively from day 30 to day 180 as diversity fell. Broader posttransplant TCR repertoire diversity was predicted by graft donor and pretransplant recipient Inverse Simpson Index values. At the given depth, recipient repertoires were over 97% de novo clonotypes.

Trimming took 4 bases from V and 4 from J, leaving 5 bases between them. Germline CDR1 is LNHDA and CDR2 is SQIVND (reference sequence). The CDR3 spans 12 residues. With respect to this clone: The target antigen is unknown.

This table comes from immunoSEQ multiplex PCR, and its TCRdb copy is limited to in-frame clones, with some not included. In the table there are some 40,000 clones, about 96% of which are singletons. The chain is built from TRBV19 and TRBJ2-1; no clear D gene. The source of this sequence is a man aged 25 to 45 in good health. Some clones in this sample may be carry-over from other donors' samples. Material: peripheral blood mononuclear cells. For the CDR3, the DNA is TGTGCCAGTAGTAGCGGATACAATGAGCAGTTCTTC. Encoded protein: CASSSGYNEQFF.